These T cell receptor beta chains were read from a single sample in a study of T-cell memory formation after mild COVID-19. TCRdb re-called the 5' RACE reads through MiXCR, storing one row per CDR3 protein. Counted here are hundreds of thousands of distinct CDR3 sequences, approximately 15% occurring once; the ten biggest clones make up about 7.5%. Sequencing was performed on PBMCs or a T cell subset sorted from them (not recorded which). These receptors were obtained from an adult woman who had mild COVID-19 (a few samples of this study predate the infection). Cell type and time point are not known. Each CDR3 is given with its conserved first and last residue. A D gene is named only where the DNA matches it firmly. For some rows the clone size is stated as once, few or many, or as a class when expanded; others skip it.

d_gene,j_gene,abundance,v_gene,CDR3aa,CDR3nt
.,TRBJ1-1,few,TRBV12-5,CASGLEVGTEAFF,TGTGCTAGTGGTTTGGAAGTGGGCACTGAAGCTTTCTTT
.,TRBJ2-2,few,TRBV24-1,CATSDGANTGELFF,TGTGCCACCAGTGATGGGGCGAACACCGGGGAGCTGTTTTTT
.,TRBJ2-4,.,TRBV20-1,CSALISGLIGGANIQYF,TGCAGTGCTCTGATAAGTGGGCTCATAGGTGGGGCGAACATTCAGTACTTC
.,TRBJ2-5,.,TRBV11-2,CASSRNQGSETQYF,TGTGCCAGCAGTCGCAATCAGGGGTCAGAGACCCAGTACTTC
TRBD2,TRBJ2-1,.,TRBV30,CAWSGRTSGSNEQFF,TGTGCCTGGAGTGGGAGGACTAGCGGGAGCAATGAGCAGTTCTTC
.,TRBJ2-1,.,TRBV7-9,CASSLTAGRYNEQFF,TGTGCCAGCAGCTTAACGGCGGGGCGGTACAATGAGCAGTTCTTC
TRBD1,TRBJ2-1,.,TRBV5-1,CASSLDRGRNEQFF,TGCGCCAGCAGCTTGGACAGGGGCCGAAATGAGCAGTTCTTC
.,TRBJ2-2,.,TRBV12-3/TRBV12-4,CASSFRAGRGELFF,TGTGCCAGTTCCTTCCGGGCGGGGCGGGGGGAGCTGTTTTTT
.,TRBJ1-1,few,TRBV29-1,CTIGTPRGEAFF,TGCACCATAGGGACCCCACGGGGTGAAGCTTTCTTT
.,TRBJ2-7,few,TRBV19,CASSIAFGTPYEQYF,TGTGCCAGTAGTATAGCCTTCGGGACACCTTACGAGCAGTACTTC
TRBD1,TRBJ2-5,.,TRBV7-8,CASSWGQGSQETQYF,TGTGCCAGCAGCTGGGGACAGGGCAGTCAAGAGACCCAGTACTTC
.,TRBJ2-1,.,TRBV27,CASSLFPAREQFF,TGTGCCAGCAGTTTATTCCCGGCGCGTGAGCAGTTCTTC
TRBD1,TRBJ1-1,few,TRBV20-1,CSARDEGRQGGNTEAFF,TGCAGTGCTAGAGATGAGGGAAGACAGGGAGGGAACACTGAAGCTTTCTTT
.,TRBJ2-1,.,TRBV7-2,CASMDWGDNEQFF,TGTGCCAGCATGGATTGGGGGGACAATGAGCAGTTCTTC
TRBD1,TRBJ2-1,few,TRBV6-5,CASSSTGVSYNEQFF,TGTGCCAGCAGTTCTACAGGGGTCTCCTACAATGAGCAGTTCTTC
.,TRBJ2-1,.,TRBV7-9,CASSLNGPNEQFF,TGTGCCAGCAGCTTAAATGGGCCGAATGAGCAGTTCTTC
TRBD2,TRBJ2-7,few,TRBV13,CASSLGPGGAEQYF,TGTGCCAGCAGCTTAGGGCCGGGAGGGGCCGAGCAGTACTTC
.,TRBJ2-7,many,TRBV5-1,CASSLDISGSYEQYF,TGCGCCAGCAGCTTGGATATTAGCGGTTCCTACGAGCAGTACTTC
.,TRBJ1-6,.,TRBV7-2,CASSLSYLSPLHF,TGTGCCAGCAGCTTATCCTATTTATCACCCCTCCACTTT
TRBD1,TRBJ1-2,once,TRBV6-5,CASSYSSQGTVGYTF,TGTGCCAGCAGTTACTCGTCACAGGGGACTGTTGGCTACACCTTC
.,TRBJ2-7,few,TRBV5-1,CASSADSGGTYEQYF,TGCGCCAGCAGCGCGGATTCAGGAGGAACCTACGAGCAGTACTTC
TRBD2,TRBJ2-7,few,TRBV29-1,CSVVTGVAGDYEQYF,TGCAGCGTTGTGACGGGTGTAGCGGGAGATTACGAGCAGTACTTC
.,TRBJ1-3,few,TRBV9,CASSDSGNTIYF,TGTGCCAGCAGCGACTCTGGAAACACCATATATTTT
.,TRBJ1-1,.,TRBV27,CASRQITGRNTEAFF,TGTGCCAGCAGACAAATAACAGGGAGGAACACTGAAGCTTTCTTT
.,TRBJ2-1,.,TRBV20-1,CSAREGLSSYNEQFF,TGCAGTGCTAGAGAGGGCCTAAGCTCCTACAATGAGCAGTTCTTC
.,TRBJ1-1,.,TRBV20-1,CSAGNQGLGNTEAFF,TGCAGTGCTGGAAATCAGGGACTAGGGAACACTGAAGCTTTCTTT